The 14 T cell receptor beta chains below were found in one sample sequenced in a study of CD8+ T cells in alopecia areata. RNA extraction and reverse transcription yielded cDNA as sequencing template. The data were produced by immunoSEQ multiplex PCR, yet TCRdb's version contains in-frame clones alone and is incomplete. The table records 150,000 to 200,000 clones, 60% of them present only once. Sample treatment: oral pan-JAK inhibitor, 5-10 mg twice daily. Sequencing used CD4+ T cells sorted from blood, obtained at week 24, from a patient treated with tofacitinib. The receptors originated from a human donor with alopecia areata.

The rearrangement uses TRBV5-6 and TRBJ1-5; D is unclear. Trimming removed 1 base from V and 4 bases from J, with 6 bases in between. The V gene's germline CDR1 is SGHDT and CDR2 YYEEEE. CDR3 length: 13 amino acids. CDR3 in DNA: TGTGCCAGCAGCTTGTGGGGTAATCAGCCCCAGCATTTT. Its translation is CASSLWGNQPQHF.

This chain connects TRBV29-1 to TRBJ1-1; 8 bases map to TRBD1. V trimming: 5 bases; J trimming: 2 bases; junction bases outside the gene matches: 4. CDR3 size: 13 residues. The germline CDR1 and CDR2 sequences are SQVTM and ANQGSEA. Here the CDR3 DNA reads TGCAGCGTTAACGACAGGGGCAACACTGAAGCTTTCTTT. This sequence encodes CSVNDRGNTEAFF.

The rearrangement links TRBV29-1 to TRBJ2-2; a weak D match, TRBD2 (6 bases). Germline V gene data show CDR1 as SQVTM and CDR2 as ANQGSEA. The length of the CDR3 is 13 residues. Trimming removed 4 bases from V and 3 bases from J, with 9 bases in between. CDR3 loop: CSVGTIYTGELFF. The CDR3 coding sequence is TGCAGCGTTGGGACTATCTACACCGGGGAGCTGTTTTTT.

The chain has TRBV29-1 and TRBJ2-4; possibly TRBD1 for D (8 bases). Germline V gene sequence: CDR1 SQVTM, CDR2 ANQGSEA. This CDR3 comprises 14 residues. The ends were cut back, 4 bases at V and 4 bases at J, with 14 bases in the middle. This CDR3 is CSVVKQGGKNIQYF. CDR3 sequence (DNA): TGCAGCGTTGTAAAACAGGGGGGGAAAAACATTCAGTACTTC. Full variable domain (missing parts from reference TRBV29-1 and TRBJ2-4): SAVISQKPSRDICQRGTSLTIQCQVDSQVTMMFWYRQQPGQSLTLIATANQGSEATYESGFVIDKFPISRPNLTFSTLTVSNMSPEDSSIYLCSVVKQGGKNIQYFGAGTRLSVL.

About this clone: The sample carries other DNA sequences with the same CDR3. V is TRBV29-1 and J is TRBJ1-1; D ambiguous. The V gene lost 3 bases and the J gene lost 1 base, with 6 bases spanning the gap. Germline V gene data show CDR1 as SQVTM and CDR2 as ANQGSEA. The CDR3 is 12 amino acids. Here the CDR3 DNA reads TGCAGCGTTGACAGAACGAACACTGAAGCTTTCTTT. Its protein is CSVDRTNTEAFF.

V and J are TRBV15 and TRBJ1-6, with D perhaps matching TRBD1 (6 bases). This CDR3 has 13 residues. The V and J ends lost 5 bases and 9 bases respectively, with 11 bases between them. The germline gives CDR1 LNHNV, CDR2 YYDKDF (reference sequence). CDR3 sequence (DNA): TGTGCCACCAGCGGGGGCGAGCTTTCACCCCTCCACTTT. Translating it yields CATSGGELSPLHF.

This chain joins TRBV30 and TRBJ1-2, with D maybe TRBD1 (6 bases). The V and J ends lost 0 bases and 4 bases respectively, with 15 bases between them. CDR1 is GTSNPN and CDR2 is SVGIG in the germline V gene (reference sequence). The CDR3 consists of 15 residues. The CDR3 reads CAWSVQGGGFYGYTF. The CDR3 region has the DNA TGTGCCTGGAGTGTCCAGGGAGGGGGGTTCTATGGCTACACCTTC.

The chain uses TRBV27 and TRBJ1-1; 9 bases agree with TRBD1. The ends lost 3 bases at V and 5 bases at J; junction bases unmatched: 4. Germline loops: CDR1 MNHEY, CDR2 SMNVEV (reference sequence). The length of the CDR3 is 14 residues. Here the CDR3 reads CASSLGQGRTEAFF. CDR3 bases: TGTGCCAGCAGTTTGGGACAGGGTCGGACTGAAGCTTTCTTT.

V usage is TRBV9 and J usage is TRBJ2-2, with D perhaps matching TRBD2 (5 bases). Trimming took 3 bases from V and 2 from J, leaving 14 bases between them. Germline values: CDR1 SGDLS, CDR2 YYNGEE. This CDR3 contains 16 residues. CDR3 sequence (DNA): TGTGCCAGCAGCGAAACGTCAGCGGCAAACACCGGGGAGCTGTTTTTT. As protein: CASSETSAANTGELFF. Filled out from reference TRBV9 and TRBJ2-2, the complete variable domain reads DSGVTQTPKHLITATGQRVTLRCSPRSGDLSVYWYQQSLDQGLQFLIQYYNGEERAKGNILERFSAQQFPDLHSELNLSSLELGDSALYFCASSETSAANTGELFFGEGSRLTVL.

The chain has TRBV5-1 and TRBJ2-7; D gene uncertain. Germline V lookup: CDR1 SGHRS, CDR2 YFSETQ. V lost 4 bases, J lost 0 bases, and 8 bases lay in between. The CDR3 extends over 13 amino acids. CDR3 sequence reads: CASSKENSYEQYF. The DNA for the CDR3 is TGCGCCAGCAGCAAAGAGAACTCCTACGAGCAGTACTTC.

This chain uses TRBV30 with TRBJ2-7; 14 nucleotides match TRBD2. CDR3 length equals 14 residues. V lost 1 base and J lost 4; bases outside the gene matches: 0. Germline-derived CDR1 and CDR2 are GTSNPN and SVGIG (reference sequence). DNA for the CDR3: TGTGCCTGGAGTGGGACTAGCGGGGGGTACGAGCAGTACTTC. Translation: CAWSGTSGGYEQYF.

This clone was observed at least ten times. The gene calls are TRBV5-6 and TRBJ2-5, with D hard to call. The germline gives CDR1 SGHDT, CDR2 YYEEEE. Trimming stripped 4 bases from V and 4 bases from J, with 14 bases between. There are 14 residues in the CDR3. The CDR3 region has the DNA TGTGCCAGCAGCCGAGGACCCATGGGAGAGACCCAGTACTTC. Its protein product is CASSRGPMGETQYF.

The V call is TRBV7-2, the J call TRBJ1-5; 9 bases agree with TRBD1. Losses at the gene ends were 3 bases for V and 6 bases for J; bases not matched to a gene: 6. Germline V gene lookup returns CDR1 SGHTA and CDR2 FQGNSA. The CDR3 runs 15 residues. The CDR3 loop is CASSFSQGAGQPQHF. The DNA of the CDR3 is TGTGCCAGCAGCTTTTCACAGGGGGCAGGTCAGCCCCAGCATTTT.

This clone was counted between two and nine times. The CDR3: CASSPGEETQYF. As DNA, the CDR3 is TGTGCCAGCTCACCGGGGGAAGAGACCCAGTACTTC. The rearrangement links TRBV18 to TRBJ2-5; D may correspond to TRBD1 or TRBD2 (5 bases each). This CDR3 comprises 12 residues. Trimming shortened V by 3 bases and J by 3 bases, and 5 bases separated the two germline ends. CDR1 and CDR2 from the germline V gene are KGHSH and LQKENI.